This T cell receptor beta chain came from a study of post-analysis software for immune sequencing data (dated by TCRdb to between 2014 and 2017). For context, the study as a whole: Relapsing-remitting, secondary progressive and progressive-relapsing multiple sclerosis were recorded as disease courses, and subtype annotation was lacking for some patients. The patient repertoires were compared against roughly 12 previously published healthy control repertoires obtained from donors aged about 6 to 26 years. A subset of samples was prepared in parallel using single-end sample barcoding, then pooled and co-amplified after Illumina adapter ligation.

This clonotype was found a few times. The antigen it binds to is not known. No quality values exist for individual bases; no much larger clone is one base distant. To demonstrate the VDJtools post-analysis software, TCR beta repertoires were profiled from the peripheral blood of 13 young patients with multiple sclerosis. The multiple sclerosis patients were children and adolescents between about 6 and 16 years of age. Library creation used PCR. Sequencer: Illumina HiSeq 2500. To reduce PCR and sequencing biases, unique molecular identifiers were built into the TCR beta cDNA libraries. Roughly 500,000 cDNA molecules were obtained for every 1 to 10 million input T cells, so each molecule roughly corresponded to one T cell. The patient libraries were prepared and sequenced with the same protocol used for the earlier healthy control dataset. Samples belonging to the same batch were prepared together, multiplexed and sequenced on a shared HiSeq lane. Regarding the original processing steps: MIGEC was used to process the raw barcoded reads, and molecular identifier groups with only a single read were discarded before consensus assembly and CDR3 extraction. VDJtools was used for post-analysis of the clonotype tables, with diversity normalized by down-sampling every dataset to the smallest sample size. Repertoire overlap clustering matched CDR3 amino acid but not nucleotide sequences to correct batch-related cross-sample contamination. Through fastp at Q25 and MiXCR, TCRdb rebuilt clones from the public reads, retaining in-frame beta chains. Each entry merges the rows of one CDR3 protein and shows their most common DNA and genes. The V and J calls were determined by TCRdb, not by the authors. This sample comprises approximately 400,000 distinct CDR3 sequences, roughly 35% of them detected only once. The ten largest clones represent under 15% of the sample.

Overall results and qualifications from the work: When samples were clustered directly using the F measure, samples prepared in the same batch co-clustered strongly, which prompted a batch-effect correction. The multiple sclerosis patient group was slightly younger than the control group. Normalized Chao1 diversity was significantly lower in multiple sclerosis patients than controls, suggesting substantial peripheral T-cell clonal expansion. Significantly higher frequencies in patients than in controls were found for five or six TRBV segments, including TRBV5-6, TRBV5-1 and TRBV20-1.

V loses 0 bases at its end and J loses 5 bases; junction bases beyond the gene matches: 7. The CDR3 runs 15 residues from the cysteine to the phenylalanine. The read is trimmed to its CDR3 DNA, 45 bases read in frame from base 1. The germline V gene (reference sequence) sets CDR1 to DFQATT and CDR2 to SNEGSKA. This TCR was recovered from a girl aged 10 to 17 with multiple sclerosis. Sequencing used blood. The chain couples TRBV20-1 to TRBJ2-5, with 9 bases aligning to TRBD1. The CDR3 region has the sequence CSARDTGQGTETQYF. The nucleotide sequence is TGCAGTGCTAGAGATACGGGACAGGGAACGGAGACCCAGTACTTC.